Listed here are 2 T cell receptor beta chains from one sample, sequenced in a study of blood T cell repertoires in COVID-19. TCRdb's copy holds only in-frame clones and misses some; the assay was immunoSEQ multiplex PCR. The repertoire holds roughly 520,000 clones, with around nine tenths as singletons. The sequenced sample consisted of PBMCs or T cells enriched from blood (not recorded which). Every receptor here comes from a woman between 35 and 50 years old who had recovered from COVID-19.

This chain uses TRBV9 with TRBJ1-4; maybe TRBD1 (5 bases). CDR3 length: 14 residues. The V gene's germline CDR1 is SGDLS and CDR2 YYNGEE. V gave up 0 bases and J gave up 6 bases, with 9 bases separating them. CDR3 amino acids: CASSVETGDEKLFF. CDR3 nucleotides: TGTGCCAGCAGCGTAGAGACGGGGGATGAAAAACTGTTTTTT.

This clone has just a few counts. The V call is TRBV9, the J call TRBJ1-1, with 7 bases that match TRBD1. V trimming: 2 bases; J trimming: 6 bases; junction bases outside the gene matches: 19. Germline lookup yields CDR1 SGDLS and CDR2 YYNGEE. The CDR3 sequence is 18 residues long. The CDR3 spells CASSVGVYRDSLAPEAFF. Here the CDR3 DNA reads TGTGCCAGCAGCGTGGGGGTCTACCGGGACAGCCTTGCCCCTGAAGCTTTCTTT.